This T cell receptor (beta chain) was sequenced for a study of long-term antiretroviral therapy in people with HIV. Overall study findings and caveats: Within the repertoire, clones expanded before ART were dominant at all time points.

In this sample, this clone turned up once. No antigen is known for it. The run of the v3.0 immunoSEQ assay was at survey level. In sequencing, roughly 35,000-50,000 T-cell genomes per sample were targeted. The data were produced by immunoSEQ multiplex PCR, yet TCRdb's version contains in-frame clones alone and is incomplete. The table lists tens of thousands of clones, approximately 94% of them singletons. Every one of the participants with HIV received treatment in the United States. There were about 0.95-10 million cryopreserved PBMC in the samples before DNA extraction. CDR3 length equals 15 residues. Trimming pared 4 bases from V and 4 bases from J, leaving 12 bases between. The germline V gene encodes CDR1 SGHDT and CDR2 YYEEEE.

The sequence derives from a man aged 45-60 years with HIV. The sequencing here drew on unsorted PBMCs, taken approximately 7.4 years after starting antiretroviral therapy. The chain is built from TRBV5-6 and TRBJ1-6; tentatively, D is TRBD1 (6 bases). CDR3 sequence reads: CASSPETGYNSPLHF. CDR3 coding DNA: TGTGCCAGCAGCCCAGAGACAGGTTATAATTCACCCCTCCACTTT.